This T cell receptor beta chain stems from a study of T-cell memory formation after mild COVID-19. General study results and limits: Day 15 to 85 contracting clones showed balanced CD4/CD8; later expanders leaned CD4+.

Germline V gene data show CDR1 as SGHRS and CDR2 as YFSETQ. The germline V and J ends were trimmed by 3 bases and 0 bases, with 12 bases remaining between them. This CDR3 contains 15 residues. Each CDR3 protein is one row after TCRdb ran MiXCR on the 5' RACE reads. Of 450,000 or so distinct CDR3 sequences listed, around 25% are singletons. Points on this clonotype: Its antigen is unknown.

Sequencing was performed on PBMCs or a T cell subset sorted from them (not recorded which). The V call is TRBV5-1, the J call TRBJ1-1; D may be TRBD1 (6 bases). The sequence was obtained from an adult woman who had mild COVID-19 (a few samples of this study predate the infection). Cell type and time point are not known. CDR3 loop: CASSSNGQMNTEAFF. Written as DNA, the CDR3 is TGCGCCAGCAGCTCCAACGGACAGATGAACACTGAAGCTTTCTTT.